This T cell receptor beta chain was documented in a study of blood T cell repertoires in COVID-19. Study-level background: T cells, B-cell-depleted T cells, or PBMCs provided the cDNA or gDNA that served as material.

The assay was immunoSEQ multiplex PCR, and TCRdb's table has in-frame clones only and misses some. The repertoire holds some 300,000 clones, with about 90% as singletons. The CDR3 length is 16 residues. Trimming pared 8 bases from V and 0 bases from J, leaving 14 bases between. Germline-derived CDR1 and CDR2 are SEHNR and FQNEAQ (reference sequence). The sequence was collected from a woman younger than 45 with COVID-19, enrolled during active disease. The sequencing input was peripheral blood. The rearrangement joins TRBV7-9 to TRBJ2-6; D perhaps matches TRBD1 (6 bases). CDR3 in DNA: TGTGCCAGCGAGTCGCAGGGGAACTCTGGGGCCAACGTCCTGACTTTC. Protein product: CASESQGNSGANVLTF.